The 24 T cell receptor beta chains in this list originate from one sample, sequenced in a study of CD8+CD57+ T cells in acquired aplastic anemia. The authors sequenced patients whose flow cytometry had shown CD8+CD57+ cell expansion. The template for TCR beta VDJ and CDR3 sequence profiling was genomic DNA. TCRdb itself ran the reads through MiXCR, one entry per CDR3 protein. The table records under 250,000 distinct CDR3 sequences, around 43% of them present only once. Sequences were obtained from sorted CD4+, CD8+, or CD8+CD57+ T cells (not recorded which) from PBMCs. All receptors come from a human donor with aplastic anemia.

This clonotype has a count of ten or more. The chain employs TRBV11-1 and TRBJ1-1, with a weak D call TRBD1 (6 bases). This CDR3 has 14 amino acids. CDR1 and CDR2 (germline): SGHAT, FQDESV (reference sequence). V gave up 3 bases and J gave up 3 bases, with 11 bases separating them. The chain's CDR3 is CASSFRQDDTEAFF. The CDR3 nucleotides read TGTGCCAGCAGCTTCCGACAGGACGACACTGAAGCTTTCTTT.

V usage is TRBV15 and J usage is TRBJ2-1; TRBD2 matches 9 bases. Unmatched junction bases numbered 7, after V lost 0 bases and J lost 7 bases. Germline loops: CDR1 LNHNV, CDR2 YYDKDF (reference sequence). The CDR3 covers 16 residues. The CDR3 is CATSRDGASGINEQFF. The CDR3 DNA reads TGTGCCACCAGCAGAGATGGGGCTAGCGGGATTAATGAGCAGTTCTTC. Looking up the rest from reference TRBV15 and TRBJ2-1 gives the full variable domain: DAMVIQNPRYQVTQFGKPVTLSCSQTLNHNVMYWYQQKSSQAPKLLFHYYDKDFNNEADTPDNFQSRRPNTSFCFLDIRSPGLGDTAMYLCATSRDGASGINEQFFGPGTRLTVL.

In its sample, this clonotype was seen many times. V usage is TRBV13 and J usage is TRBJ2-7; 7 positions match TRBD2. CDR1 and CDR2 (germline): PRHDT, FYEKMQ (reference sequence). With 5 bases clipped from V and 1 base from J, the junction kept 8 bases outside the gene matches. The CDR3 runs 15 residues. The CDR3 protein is CASSPWGGGSYEQYF. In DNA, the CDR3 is TGTGCCAGCAGCCCCTGGGGGGGGGGATCCTACGAGCAGTACTTC.

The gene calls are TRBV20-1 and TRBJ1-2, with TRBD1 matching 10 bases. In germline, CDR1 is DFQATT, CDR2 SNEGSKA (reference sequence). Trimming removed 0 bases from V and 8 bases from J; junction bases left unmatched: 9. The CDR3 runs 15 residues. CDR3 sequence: CSARDSGRDRGGYTF. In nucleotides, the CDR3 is TGCAGTGCTAGAGATAGTGGGAGGGACAGGGGAGGCTACACCTTC.

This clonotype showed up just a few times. DNA of the CDR3: TGTGCCTGGAGCGACGGGACAGGGCGGGAGCAGTACTTC. Its protein is CAWSDGTGREQYF. V gene TRBV30 combines with J gene TRBJ2-7; 9 bases are a match to TRBD1. Germline CDR1 is GTSNPN and CDR2 is SVGIG (reference sequence). J lost 7 bases, V lost 3 bases, and 7 bases had no gene match. The CDR3 length is 13 residues.

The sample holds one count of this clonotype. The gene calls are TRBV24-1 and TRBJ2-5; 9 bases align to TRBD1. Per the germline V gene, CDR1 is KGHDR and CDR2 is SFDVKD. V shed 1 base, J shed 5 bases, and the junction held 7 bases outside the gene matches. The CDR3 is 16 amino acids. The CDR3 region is CATSDFPGQGGETQYF. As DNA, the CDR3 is TGTGCCACCAGTGATTTTCCGGGACAGGGCGGGGAGACCCAGTACTTC.

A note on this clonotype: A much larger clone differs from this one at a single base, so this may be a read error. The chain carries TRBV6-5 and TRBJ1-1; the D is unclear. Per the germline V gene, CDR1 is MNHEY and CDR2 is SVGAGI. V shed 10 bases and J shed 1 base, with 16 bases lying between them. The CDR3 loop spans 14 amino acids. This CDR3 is CATTPDSRNTEAFF. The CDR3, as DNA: TGTGCCACGACCCCAGATTCTAGGAACACTGAAGCTTTCTTT.

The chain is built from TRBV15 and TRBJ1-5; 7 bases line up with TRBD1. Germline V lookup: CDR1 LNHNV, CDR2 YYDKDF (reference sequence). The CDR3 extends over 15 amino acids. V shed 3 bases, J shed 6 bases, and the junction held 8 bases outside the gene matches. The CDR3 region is CATSSDRVIRQPQHF. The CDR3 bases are TGTGCCACCAGCAGCGACAGGGTAATTCGTCAGCCCCAGCATTTT.

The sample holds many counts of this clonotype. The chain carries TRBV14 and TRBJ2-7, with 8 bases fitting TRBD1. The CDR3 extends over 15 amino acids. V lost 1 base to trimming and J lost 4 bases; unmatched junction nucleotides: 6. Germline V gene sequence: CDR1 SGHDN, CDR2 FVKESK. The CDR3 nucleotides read TGTGCCAGCAGCCAAGCCCCAGGGGGCGTTTACGAGCAGTACTTC. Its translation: CASSQAPGGVYEQYF.

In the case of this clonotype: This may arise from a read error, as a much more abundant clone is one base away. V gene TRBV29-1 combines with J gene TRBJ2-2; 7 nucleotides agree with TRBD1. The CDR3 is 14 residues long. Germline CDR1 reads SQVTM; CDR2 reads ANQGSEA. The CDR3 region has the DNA TGCAGCGTGACTTCGGACAGGAACACCGGGGAGCTGCTTTTT. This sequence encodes CSVTSDRNTGELLF.

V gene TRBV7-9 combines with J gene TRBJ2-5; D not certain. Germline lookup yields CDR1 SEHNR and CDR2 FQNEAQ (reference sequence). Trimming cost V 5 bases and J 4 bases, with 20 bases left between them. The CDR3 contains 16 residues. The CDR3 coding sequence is TGTGCCAGCAGCCTCTCCCGCCCCTCCGAAGGAGAGACCCAGTACTTC. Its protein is CASSLSRPSEGETQYF.

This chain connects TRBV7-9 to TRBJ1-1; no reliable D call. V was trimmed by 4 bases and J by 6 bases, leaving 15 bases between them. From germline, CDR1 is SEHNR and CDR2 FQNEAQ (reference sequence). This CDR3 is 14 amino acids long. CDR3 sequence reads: CASSSPIVGAEAFF. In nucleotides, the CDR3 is TGTGCCAGCAGCTCCCCGATAGTGGGCGCTGAAGCTTTCTTT. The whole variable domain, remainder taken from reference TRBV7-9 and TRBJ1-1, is DTGVSQNPRHKITKRGQNVTFRCDPISEHNRLYWYRQTLGQGPEFLTYFQNEAQLEKSRLLSDRFSAERPKGSFSTLEIQRTEQGDSAMYLCASSSPIVGAEAFFGQGTRLTVV.

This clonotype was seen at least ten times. DNA for the CDR3: TGTGCCAGCAGCTTAAGCCCCATTTCGACAGGGGGGAAATCACCCCTCCACTTT. The encoded protein is CASSLSPISTGGKSPLHF. V gene TRBV7-3 combines with J gene TRBJ1-6; TRBD1 matches at 9 bases. The CDR3 has 18 residues. V was clipped by 1 base and J by 10 bases; unmatched bases: 14. Germline V CDR1 and CDR2: SGHTA, FQGTGA.

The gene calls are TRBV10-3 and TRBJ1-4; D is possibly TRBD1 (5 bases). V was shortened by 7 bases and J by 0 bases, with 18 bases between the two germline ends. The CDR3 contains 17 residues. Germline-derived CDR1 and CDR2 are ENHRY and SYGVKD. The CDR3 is CAITTGQVPATNEKLFF. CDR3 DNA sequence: TGTGCCATCACTACTGGACAAGTCCCCGCAACTAATGAAAAACTGTTTTTT.

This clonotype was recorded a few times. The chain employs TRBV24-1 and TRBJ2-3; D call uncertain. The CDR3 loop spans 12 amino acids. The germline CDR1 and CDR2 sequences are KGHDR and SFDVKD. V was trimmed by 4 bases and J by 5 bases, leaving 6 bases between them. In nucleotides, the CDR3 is TGTGCCACCAGTGAGGTTGAAGATACGCAGTATTTT. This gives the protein CATSEVEDTQYF.

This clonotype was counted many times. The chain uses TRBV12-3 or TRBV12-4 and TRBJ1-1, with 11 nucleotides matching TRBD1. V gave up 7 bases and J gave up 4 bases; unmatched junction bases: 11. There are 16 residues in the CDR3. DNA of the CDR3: TGTGCCAGCACCACTGGACAGGGGGCGGATGGCACTGAAGCTTTCTTT. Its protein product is CASTTGQGADGTEAFF.

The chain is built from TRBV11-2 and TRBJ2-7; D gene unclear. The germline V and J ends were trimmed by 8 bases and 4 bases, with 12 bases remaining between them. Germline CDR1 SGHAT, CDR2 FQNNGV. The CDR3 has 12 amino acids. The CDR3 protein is CASLMMGYEQYF. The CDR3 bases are TGTGCCAGCCTAATGATGGGTTACGAGCAGTACTTC.

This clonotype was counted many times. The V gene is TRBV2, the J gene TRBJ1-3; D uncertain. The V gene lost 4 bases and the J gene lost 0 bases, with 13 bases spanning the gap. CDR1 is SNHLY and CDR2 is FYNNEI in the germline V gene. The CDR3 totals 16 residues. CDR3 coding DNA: TGTGCCAGCAGTGGAGTAGGTCAAAGCTCTGGAAACACCATATATTTT. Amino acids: CASSGVGQSSGNTIYF.

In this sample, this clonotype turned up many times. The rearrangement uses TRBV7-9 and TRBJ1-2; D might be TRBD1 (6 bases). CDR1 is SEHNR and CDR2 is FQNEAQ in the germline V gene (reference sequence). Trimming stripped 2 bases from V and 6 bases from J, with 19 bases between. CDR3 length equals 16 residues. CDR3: CASSLREQGLGHGYTF. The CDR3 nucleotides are TGTGCCAGCAGCTTACGAGAACAGGGTTTGGGGCATGGCTACACCTTC.

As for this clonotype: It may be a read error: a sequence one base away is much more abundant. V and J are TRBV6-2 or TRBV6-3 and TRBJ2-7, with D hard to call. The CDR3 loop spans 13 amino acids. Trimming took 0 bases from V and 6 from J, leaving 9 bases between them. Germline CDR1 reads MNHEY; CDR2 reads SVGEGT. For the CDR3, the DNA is TGTGCCAGCAGTTACTCCCCAGTCTGCGAGCAGTACTTC. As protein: CASSYSPVCEQYF.

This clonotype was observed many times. CDR3 sequence: CASSVDRAPYNEQFF. The DNA for the CDR3 is TGTGCCAGCAGCGTAGACAGGGCTCCCTACAATGAGCAGTTCTTC. V gene TRBV9 combines with J gene TRBJ2-1, with D possibly being TRBD1 (6 bases). CDR1 is SGDLS, CDR2 YYNGEE, per germline. This CDR3 spans 15 amino acids. V shed 0 bases and J shed 2 bases, with 9 bases lying between them.

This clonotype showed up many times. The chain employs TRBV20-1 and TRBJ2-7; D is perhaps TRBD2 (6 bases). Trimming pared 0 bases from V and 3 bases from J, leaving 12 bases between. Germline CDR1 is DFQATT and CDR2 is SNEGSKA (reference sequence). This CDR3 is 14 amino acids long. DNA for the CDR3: TGCAGTGCTAGAGATTTAGCGGACGTCTACGAGCAGTACTTC. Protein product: CSARDLADVYEQYF.

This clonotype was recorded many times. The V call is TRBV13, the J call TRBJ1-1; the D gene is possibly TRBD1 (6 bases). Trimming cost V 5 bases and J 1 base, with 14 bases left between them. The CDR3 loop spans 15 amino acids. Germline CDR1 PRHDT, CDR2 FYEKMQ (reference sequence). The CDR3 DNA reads TGTGCCAGCAGCCACTGGACAGACGGGAACACTGAAGCTTTCTTT. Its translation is CASSHWTDGNTEAFF.

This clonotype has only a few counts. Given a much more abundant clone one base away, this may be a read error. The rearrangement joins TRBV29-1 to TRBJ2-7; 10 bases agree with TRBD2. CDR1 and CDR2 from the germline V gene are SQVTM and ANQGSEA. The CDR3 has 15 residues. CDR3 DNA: TGCGGCGTTGAACAGCGGGAGGGGAAGGTCTACGAGCAGTACTTC. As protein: CGVEQREGKVYEQYF.